Sequencing of this TCR beta chain was carried out in a study of patients and donors after allogeneic stem cell transplantation. Germline CDR1 MNHNS, CDR2 SASEGT. The CDR3 is made up of 15 amino acids. Trimming took 6 bases from V and 4 from J, leaving 16 bases between them. Each CDR3 protein gets one entry after TCRdb re-called the RT-PCR reads with MiXCR. The repertoire holds 900,000 to 1,000,000 distinct CDR3 sequences, with about a sixth as singletons. In this sample, this clonotype turned up a few times. Sequencing was carried out using blood, either unsorted or a sorted T cell fraction (not recorded which). The rearrangement uses TRBV6-1 and TRBJ1-3; D uncertain. This clonotype was obtained from a human donor who was either an allogeneic HSCT recipient or a stem cell or donor lymphocyte infusion donor (not recorded which). It is not recorded whose cells these are; they may come from a transplant donor. The CDR3: CASSTKTASGNTIYF. CDR3 coding DNA: TGTGCCAGCAGCACAAAGACGGCTTCGGGAAACACCATATATTTT.